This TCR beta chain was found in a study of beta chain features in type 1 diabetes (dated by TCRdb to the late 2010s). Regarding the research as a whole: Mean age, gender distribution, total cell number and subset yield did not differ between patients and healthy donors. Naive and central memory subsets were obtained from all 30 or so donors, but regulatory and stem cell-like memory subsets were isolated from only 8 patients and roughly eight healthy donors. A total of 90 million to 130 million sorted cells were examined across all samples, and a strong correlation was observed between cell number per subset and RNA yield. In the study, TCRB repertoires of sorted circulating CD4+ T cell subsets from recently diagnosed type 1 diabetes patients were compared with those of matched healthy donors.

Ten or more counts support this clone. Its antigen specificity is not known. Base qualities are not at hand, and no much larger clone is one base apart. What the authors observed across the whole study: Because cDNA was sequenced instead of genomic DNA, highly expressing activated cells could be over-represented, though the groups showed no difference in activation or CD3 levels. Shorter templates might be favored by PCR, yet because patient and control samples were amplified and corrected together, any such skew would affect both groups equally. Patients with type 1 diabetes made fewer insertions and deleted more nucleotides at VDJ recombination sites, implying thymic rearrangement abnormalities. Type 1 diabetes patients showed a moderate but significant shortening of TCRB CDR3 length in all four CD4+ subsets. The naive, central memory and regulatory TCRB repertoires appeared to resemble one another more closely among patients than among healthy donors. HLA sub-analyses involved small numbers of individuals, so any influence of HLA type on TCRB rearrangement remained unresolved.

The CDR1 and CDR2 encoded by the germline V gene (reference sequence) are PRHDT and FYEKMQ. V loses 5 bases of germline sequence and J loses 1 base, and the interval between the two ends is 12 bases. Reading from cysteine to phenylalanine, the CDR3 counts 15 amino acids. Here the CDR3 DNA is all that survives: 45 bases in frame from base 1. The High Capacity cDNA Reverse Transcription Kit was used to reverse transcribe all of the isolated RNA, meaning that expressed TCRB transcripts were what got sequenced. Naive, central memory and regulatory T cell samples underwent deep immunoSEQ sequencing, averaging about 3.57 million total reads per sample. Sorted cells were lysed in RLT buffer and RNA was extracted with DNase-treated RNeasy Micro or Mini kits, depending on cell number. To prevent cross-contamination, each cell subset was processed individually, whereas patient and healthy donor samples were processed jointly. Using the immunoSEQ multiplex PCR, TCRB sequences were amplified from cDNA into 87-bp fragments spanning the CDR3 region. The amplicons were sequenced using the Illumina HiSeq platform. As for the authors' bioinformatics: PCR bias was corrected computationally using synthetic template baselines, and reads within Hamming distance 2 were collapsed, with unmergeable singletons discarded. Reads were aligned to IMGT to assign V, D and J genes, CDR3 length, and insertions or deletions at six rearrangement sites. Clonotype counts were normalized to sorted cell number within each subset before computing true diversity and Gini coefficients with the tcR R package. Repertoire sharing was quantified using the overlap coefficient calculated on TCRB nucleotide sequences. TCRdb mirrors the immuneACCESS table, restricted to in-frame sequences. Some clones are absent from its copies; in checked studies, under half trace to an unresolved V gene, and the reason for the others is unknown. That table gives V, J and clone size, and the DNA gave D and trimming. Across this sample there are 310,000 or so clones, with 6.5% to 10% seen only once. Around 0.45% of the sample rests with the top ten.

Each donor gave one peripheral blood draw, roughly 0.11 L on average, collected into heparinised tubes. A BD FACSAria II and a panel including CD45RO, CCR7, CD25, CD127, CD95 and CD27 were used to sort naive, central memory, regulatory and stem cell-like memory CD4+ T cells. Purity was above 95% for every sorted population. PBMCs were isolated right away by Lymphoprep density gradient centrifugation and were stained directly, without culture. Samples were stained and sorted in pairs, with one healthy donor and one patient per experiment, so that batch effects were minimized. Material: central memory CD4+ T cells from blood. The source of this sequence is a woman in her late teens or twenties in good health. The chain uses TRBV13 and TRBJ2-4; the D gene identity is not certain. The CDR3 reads CASSPRAGAKNIQYF. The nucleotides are TGTGCCAGCAGCCCCAGAGCCGGGGCCAAAAACATTCAGTACTTC.